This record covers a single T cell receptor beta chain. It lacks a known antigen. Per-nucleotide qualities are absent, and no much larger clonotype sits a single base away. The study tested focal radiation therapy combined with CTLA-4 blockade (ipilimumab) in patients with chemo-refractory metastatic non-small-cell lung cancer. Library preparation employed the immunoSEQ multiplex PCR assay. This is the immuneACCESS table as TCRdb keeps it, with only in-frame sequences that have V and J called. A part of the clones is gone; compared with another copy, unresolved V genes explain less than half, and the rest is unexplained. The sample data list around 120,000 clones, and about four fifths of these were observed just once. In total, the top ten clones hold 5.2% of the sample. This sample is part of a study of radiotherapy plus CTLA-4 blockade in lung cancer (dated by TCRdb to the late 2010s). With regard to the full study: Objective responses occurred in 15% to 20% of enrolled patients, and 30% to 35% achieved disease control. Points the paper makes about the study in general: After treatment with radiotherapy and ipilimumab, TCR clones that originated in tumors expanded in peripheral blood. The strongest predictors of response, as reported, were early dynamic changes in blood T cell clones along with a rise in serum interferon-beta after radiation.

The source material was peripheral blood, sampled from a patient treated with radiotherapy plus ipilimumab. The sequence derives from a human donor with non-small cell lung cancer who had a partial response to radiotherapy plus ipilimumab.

The sequenced DNA: TGTGCCAGCAGCTTAGTCGGCAGGGGGCGCGATGAAAAACTGTTTTTT. It specifies CASSLVGRGRDEKLFF. The V gene is TRBV7-2 and the J gene is TRBJ1-4, and 8 junctional nucleotides match TRBD1. Reading the germline V gene gives CDR1 SGHTA and CDR2 FQGNSA. The cysteine opens and the phenylalanine closes a CDR3 of 16 amino acids. Only CDR3 DNA is held: 48 bases, read in frame from base 1. Ends trimmed: V by 1 base, J by 6 bases; bases unmatched to a gene: 7.